The 8 T cell receptor beta chains listed next were all sequenced from one sample in a study of shared clonotypes between healthy human individuals. Profiled with immunoSEQ multiplex PCR; TCRdb holds only in-frame clones, not every one. The top ten hold less than 0.15% of the sample, which has 2,100,000 or so clones, approximately 96% seen once. Sequenced sample: naive CD4+ T cells sorted from blood. Subset in this sample: CD45RA+ positively selected. These receptors were taken from a man aged 18 to 35 in good health.

The chain joins TRBV5-6 to TRBJ2-2; 13 bases map to TRBD2. Trimming at V came to 1 base and at J to 4 bases, leaving 7 bases not matched to a gene. This CDR3 has 18 amino acids. Germline loops: CDR1 SGHDT, CDR2 YYEEEE. The CDR3 coding sequence is TGTGCCAGCAGCTTGTGGGGACTAGCGGGGCCTCGCACCGGGGAGCTGTTTTTT. It yields the protein CASSLWGLAGPRTGELFF.

J is TRBJ2-5 and V is TRBV4-3; 13 nucleotides line up with TRBD2. V gave up 4 bases and J gave up 4 bases; unmatched junction bases: 0. The CDR3 is 14 residues long. From germline, CDR1 is LGHNA and CDR2 YSLEER. CDR3 sequence: CASSRLAGGETQYF. The CDR3 DNA is TGCGCCAGCAGCCGACTAGCGGGAGGAGAGACCCAGTACTTC.

The chain is built from TRBV6-1 and TRBJ1-2; the D gene is possibly TRBD1 (6 bases). Trimming removed 6 bases at V and 8 bases at J, with 16 bases between. The CDR3 runs to 13 residues. Germline-derived CDR1 and CDR2 are MNHNS and SASEGT. The CDR3 nucleotides read TGTGCCAGCAGGTCGACAGGAGGCCTCGGCTACACCTTC. This translates into CASRSTGGLGYTF.

The chain links TRBV2 to TRBJ1-5; D call uncertain. Deletions cut 4 bases from V and 0 bases from J, with 10 bases between. This CDR3 has 15 residues. Germline CDR1 SNHLY, CDR2 FYNNEI. This CDR3 reads CASSVGQISNQPQHF. The CDR3, as DNA: TGTGCCAGCAGTGTTGGTCAGATTAGCAATCAGCCCCAGCATTTT.

The J gene is TRBJ2-3, the V gene TRBV6-4, with TRBD1 matching 9 bases. CDR3 length equals 14 residues. Germline CDR1 and CDR2: MRHNA and SNTAGT. With V trimmed by 6 bases and J by 2 bases, 3 bases remained unmatched. CDR3 coding DNA: TGTGCCAGCAGGGGACAGGGCCTCACAGATACGCAGTATTTT. Its protein is CASRGQGLTDTQYF.

This clone has a single count. The genes are TRBV10-2 and TRBJ1-5, with D perhaps TRBD1 (6 bases). Germline V gives CDR1 WSHSY, CDR2 SAAADI. The V end was cut by 2 bases, the J end by 9 bases, with 14 bases between. The length of the CDR3 is 14 residues. The CDR3 sequence is CASSEQGQGSPQHF. DNA for the CDR3: TGCGCCAGCAGTGAGCAGGGGCAGGGCTCGCCCCAGCATTTT.

The rearrangement links TRBV10-3 to TRBJ1-4; TRBD1 matches at 10 bases. Germline loops: CDR1 ENHRY, CDR2 SYGVKD. The CDR3 contains 15 residues. V lost 3 bases, J lost 7 bases, and 5 bases stayed unmatched. The CDR3 loop is CAISDAGTGAEKLFF. The CDR3 DNA is TGTGCCATCAGTGACGCCGGGACAGGGGCTGAAAAACTGTTTTTT.

The chain joins TRBV6-4 to TRBJ2-7; 10 bases agree with TRBD2. The V gene's germline CDR1 is MRHNA and CDR2 SNTAGT. This CDR3 comprises 15 residues. V shed 6 bases and J 5 bases; nucleotides not matched to a gene: 10. DNA for the CDR3: TGTGCCAGCAGCCCTAGCGGGGGCCCTCTGGACGAGCAGTACTTC. Its translation is CASSPSGGPLDEQYF.